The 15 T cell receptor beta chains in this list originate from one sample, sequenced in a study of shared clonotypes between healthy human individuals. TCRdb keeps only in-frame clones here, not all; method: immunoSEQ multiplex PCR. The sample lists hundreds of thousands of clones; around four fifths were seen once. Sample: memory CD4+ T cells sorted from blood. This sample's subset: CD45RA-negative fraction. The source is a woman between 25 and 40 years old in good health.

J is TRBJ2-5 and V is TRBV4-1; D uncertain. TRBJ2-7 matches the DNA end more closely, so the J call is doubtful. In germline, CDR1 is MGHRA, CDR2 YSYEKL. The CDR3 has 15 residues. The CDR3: CASSQASSGGYEQYF. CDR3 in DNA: TGCGCCAGCAGCCAAGCATCGTCGGGCGGCTACGAGCAGTACTTC.

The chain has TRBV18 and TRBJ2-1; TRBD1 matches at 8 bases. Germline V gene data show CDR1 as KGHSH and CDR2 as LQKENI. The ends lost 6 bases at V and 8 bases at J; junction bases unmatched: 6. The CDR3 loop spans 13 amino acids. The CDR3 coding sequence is TGTGCCAGCTCCGGAGGGACAGGCGATGAGCAGTTCTTC. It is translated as CASSGGTGDEQFF.

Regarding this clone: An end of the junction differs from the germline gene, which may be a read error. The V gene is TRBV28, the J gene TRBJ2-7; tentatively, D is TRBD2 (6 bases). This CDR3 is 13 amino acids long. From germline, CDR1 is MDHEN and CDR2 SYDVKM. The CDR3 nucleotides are TGTGCCAGCAGTGGAGGGGCAGGGCGGGATGGGAACTTC. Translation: CASSGGAGRDGNF.

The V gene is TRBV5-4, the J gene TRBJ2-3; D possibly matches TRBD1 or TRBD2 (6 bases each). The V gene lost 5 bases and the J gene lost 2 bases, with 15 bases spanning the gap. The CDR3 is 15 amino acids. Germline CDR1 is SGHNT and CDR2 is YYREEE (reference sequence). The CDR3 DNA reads TGTGCCAGCAGGCAAGGGGGGACGGTCACAGATACGCAGTATTTT. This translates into CASRQGGTVTDTQYF.

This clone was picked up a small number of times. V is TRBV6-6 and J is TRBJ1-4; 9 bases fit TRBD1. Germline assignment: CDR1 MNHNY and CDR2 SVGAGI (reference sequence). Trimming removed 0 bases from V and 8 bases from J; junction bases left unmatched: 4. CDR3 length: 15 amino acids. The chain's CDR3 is CASSYSTGGTEKLFF. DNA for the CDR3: TGTGCCAGCAGTTACTCGACAGGGGGTACGGAAAAACTGTTTTTT.

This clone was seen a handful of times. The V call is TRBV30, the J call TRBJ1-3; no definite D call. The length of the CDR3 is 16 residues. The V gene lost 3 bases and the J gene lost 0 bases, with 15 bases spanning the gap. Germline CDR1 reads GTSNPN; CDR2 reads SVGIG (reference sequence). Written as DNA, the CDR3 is TGTGCCTGGAGCAGGTCTTTGGTGAGCTCTGGAAACACCATATATTTT. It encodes CAWSRSLVSSGNTIYF.

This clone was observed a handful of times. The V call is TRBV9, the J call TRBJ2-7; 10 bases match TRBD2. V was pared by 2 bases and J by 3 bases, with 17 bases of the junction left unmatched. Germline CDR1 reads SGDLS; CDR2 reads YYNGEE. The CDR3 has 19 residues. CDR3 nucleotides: TGTGCCAGCAGCGTCGATACCGGGACTAGCGCCAAGAATTGCTACGAGCAGTACTTC. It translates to CASSVDTGTSAKNCYEQYF.

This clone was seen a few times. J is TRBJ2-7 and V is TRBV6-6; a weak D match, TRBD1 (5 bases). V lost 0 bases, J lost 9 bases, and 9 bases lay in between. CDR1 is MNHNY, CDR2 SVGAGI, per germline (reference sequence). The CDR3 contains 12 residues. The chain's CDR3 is CASSYSGPLQYF. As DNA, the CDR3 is TGTGCCAGCAGTTACTCGGGGCCTCTGCAGTACTTC.

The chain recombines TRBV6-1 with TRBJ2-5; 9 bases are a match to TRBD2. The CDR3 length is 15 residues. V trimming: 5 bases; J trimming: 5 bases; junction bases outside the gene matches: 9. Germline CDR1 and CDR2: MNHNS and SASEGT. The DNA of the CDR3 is TGTGCCAGCAGTCCCGAAGTAGCGGGAGCGGAGACCCAGTACTTC. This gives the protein CASSPEVAGAETQYF.

CDR3 DNA sequence: TGTGCCAGCAGCCCTTTTGGTAGCAATCAGCCCCAGCATTTT. It codes for CASSPFGSNQPQHF. The chain has TRBV7-2 and TRBJ1-5, with unresolved D. CDR3 length equals 14 residues. CDR1 is SGHTA, CDR2 FQGNSA, per germline. Trimming stripped 5 bases from V and 0 bases from J, with 8 bases between.

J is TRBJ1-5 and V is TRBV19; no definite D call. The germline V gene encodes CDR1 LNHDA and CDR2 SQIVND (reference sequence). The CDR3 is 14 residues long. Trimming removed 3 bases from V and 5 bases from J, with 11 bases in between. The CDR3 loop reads CASSIRRGDQPQHF. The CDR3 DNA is TGTGCCAGTAGTATCAGGCGGGGTGATCAGCCCCAGCATTTT. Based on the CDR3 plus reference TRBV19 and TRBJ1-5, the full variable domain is DGGITQSPKYLFRKEGQNVTLSCEQNLNHDAMYWYRQDPGQGLRLIYYSQIVNDFQKGDIAEGYSVSREKKESFPLTVTSAQKNPTAFYLCASSIRRGDQPQHFGDGTRLSIL.

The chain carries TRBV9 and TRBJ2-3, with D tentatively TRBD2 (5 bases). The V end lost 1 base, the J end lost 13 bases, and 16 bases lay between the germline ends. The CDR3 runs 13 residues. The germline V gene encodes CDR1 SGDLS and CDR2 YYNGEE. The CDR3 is CASSVLEGEPKYF. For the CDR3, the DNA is TGTGCCAGCAGCGTATTAGAGGGCGAGCCCAAGTATTTT.

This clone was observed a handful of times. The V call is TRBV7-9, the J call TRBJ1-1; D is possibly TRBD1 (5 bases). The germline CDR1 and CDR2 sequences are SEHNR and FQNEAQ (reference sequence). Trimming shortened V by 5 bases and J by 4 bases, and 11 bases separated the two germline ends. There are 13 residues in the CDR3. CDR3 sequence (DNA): TGTGCCAGCAGCCCAGTTGACAGCACTGAAGCTTTCTTT. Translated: CASSPVDSTEAFF.

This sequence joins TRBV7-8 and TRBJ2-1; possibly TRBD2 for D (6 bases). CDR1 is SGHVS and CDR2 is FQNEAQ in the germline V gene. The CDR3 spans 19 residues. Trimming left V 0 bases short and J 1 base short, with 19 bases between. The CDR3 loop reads CASSLAGGRQGGSYNEQFF. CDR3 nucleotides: TGTGCCAGCAGCTTAGCGGGGGGACGCCAGGGTGGGTCCTACAATGAGCAGTTCTTC.

The CDR3 is CASNPTGANQPQHF. DNA of the CDR3: TGTGCCAGCAACCCGACAGGCGCTAATCAGCCCCAGCATTTT. The chain links TRBV28 to TRBJ1-5, with a tentative D call TRBD1 (6 bases). V gave up 7 bases and J gave up 4 bases, with 14 bases separating them. This CDR3 spans 14 amino acids. CDR1 and CDR2 from the germline V gene are MDHEN and SYDVKM.